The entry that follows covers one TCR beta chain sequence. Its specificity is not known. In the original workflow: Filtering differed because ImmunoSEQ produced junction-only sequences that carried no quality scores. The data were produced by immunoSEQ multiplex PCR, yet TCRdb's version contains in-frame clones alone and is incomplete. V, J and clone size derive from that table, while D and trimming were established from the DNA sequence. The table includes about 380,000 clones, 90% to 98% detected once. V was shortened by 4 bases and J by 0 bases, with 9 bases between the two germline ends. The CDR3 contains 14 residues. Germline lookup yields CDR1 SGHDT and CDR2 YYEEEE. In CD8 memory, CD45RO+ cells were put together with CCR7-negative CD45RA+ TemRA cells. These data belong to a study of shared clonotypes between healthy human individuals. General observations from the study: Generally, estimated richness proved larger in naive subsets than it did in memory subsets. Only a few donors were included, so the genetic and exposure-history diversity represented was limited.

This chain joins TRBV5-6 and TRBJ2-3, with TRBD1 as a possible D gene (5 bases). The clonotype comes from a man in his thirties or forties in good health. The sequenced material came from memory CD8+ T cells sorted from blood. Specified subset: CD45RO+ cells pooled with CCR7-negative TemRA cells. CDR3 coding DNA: TGTGCCAGCAGCGTGACAGCTAGCACAGATACGCAGTATTTT. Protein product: CASSVTASTDTQYF.